The present TCR beta chain was sequenced within a study of CD8+ T cells in alopecia areata. cDNA serving as the sequencing template came from extracted, reverse transcribed RNA. Sequencing used immunoSEQ multiplex PCR; TCRdb keeps in-frame clones, though not all of them. The sample records 150,000 to 200,000 clones, 58% being singletons. Treatment indicated: oral pan-JAK inhibitor, 5-10 mg twice daily. Lesional scalp punch biopsies and peripheral blood came from alopecia areata patients. With regard to this clone: Antigen unknown.

The CDR3 contains 15 residues. The V end was cut by 8 bases, the J end by 3 bases, with 20 bases between. Germline lookup yields CDR1 MGHRA and CDR2 YSYEKL. General observations from the study: Tofacitinib did not eliminate many expanded lesional clones from scalp or blood. TCR sharing across patients was less clear than in mice, possibly HLA-related.

The rearrangement uses TRBV4-1 and TRBJ2-7; no firm D call. The sample here was CD4+ T cells sorted from blood, taken around week 55, from a patient treated with tofacitinib. This receptor was taken from a human donor with alopecia areata. The CDR3 nucleotides read TGCGCCAGCCGAAGTGATACTGGTAGCAGCTACGAGCAGTACTTC. As protein: CASRSDTGSSYEQYF.